This T cell receptor beta chain stems from a study of OX40 agonist ivuxolimab in advanced cancers. About the research overall: Partial responses were achieved by three patients, of whom one had hepatocellular carcinoma and two had cutaneous melanoma. Study outcomes and limitations: At 0.1 to 3.0 mg/kg, clonal expansion of CD4+ and CD8+ blood T cells had occurred by week 6.

Method: immunoSEQ multiplex PCR; TCRdb's copy keeps in-frame clones and lacks some. Of 70,000 or so clones listed, about 90% are singletons. Worth noting for this clone: Its cognate antigen is unknown.

With 3 bases clipped from V and 5 bases from J, the junction kept 14 bases outside the gene matches. This CDR3 region has 18 residues. Germline CDR1 is SEHNR and CDR2 is FQNEAQ (reference sequence). This clonotype was sampled from an adult with an advanced solid tumor such as melanoma, head and neck, liver or kidney cancer. The sequenced sample was CD4+ or CD8+ T cells sorted from blood, obtained in a trial of the OX40 agonist ivuxolimab. V usage is TRBV7-9 and J usage is TRBJ2-2; 8 nucleotides align to TRBD1. The CDR3 reads CASSFPRAQGARTGELFF. CDR3 in DNA: TGTGCCAGCAGCTTTCCCCGGGCGCAGGGGGCGCGGACCGGGGAGCTGTTTTTT.